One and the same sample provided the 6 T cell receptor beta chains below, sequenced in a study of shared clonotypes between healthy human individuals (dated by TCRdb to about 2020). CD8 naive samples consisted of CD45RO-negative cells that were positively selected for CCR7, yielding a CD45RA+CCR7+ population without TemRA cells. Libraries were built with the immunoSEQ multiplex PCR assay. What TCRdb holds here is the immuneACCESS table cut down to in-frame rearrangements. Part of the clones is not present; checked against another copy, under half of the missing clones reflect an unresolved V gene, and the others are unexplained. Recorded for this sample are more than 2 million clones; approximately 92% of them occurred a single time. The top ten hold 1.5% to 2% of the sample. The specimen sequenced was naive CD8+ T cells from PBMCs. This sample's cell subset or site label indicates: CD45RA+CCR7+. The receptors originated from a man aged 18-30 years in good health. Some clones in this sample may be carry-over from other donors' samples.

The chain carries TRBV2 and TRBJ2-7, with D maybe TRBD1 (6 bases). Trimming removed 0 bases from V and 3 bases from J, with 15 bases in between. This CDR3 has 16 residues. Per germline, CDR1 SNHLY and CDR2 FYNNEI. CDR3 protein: CASSEARGTRSYEQYF. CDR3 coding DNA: TGTGCCAGCAGTGAAGCAAGGGGGACAAGGAGCTACGAGCAGTACTTC.

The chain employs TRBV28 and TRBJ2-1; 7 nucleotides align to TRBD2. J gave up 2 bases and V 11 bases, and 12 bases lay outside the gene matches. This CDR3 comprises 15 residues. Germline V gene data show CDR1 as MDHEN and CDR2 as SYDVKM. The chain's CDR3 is CAATDGEGPYNEQFF. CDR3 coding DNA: TGTGCCGCGACCGATGGGGAGGGCCCCTACAATGAGCAGTTCTTC.

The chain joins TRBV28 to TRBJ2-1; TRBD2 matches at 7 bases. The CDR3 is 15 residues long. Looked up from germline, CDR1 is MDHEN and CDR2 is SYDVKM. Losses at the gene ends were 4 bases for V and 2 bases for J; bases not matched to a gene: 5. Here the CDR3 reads CASSSIGGTYNEQFF. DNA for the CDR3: TGTGCCAGCAGTTCTATCGGGGGGACCTACAATGAGCAGTTCTTC.

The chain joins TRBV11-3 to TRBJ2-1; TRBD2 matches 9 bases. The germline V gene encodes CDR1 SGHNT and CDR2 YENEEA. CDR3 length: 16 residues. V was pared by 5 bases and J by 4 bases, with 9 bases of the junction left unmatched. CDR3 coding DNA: TGTGCCAGCAGCATAGCGGGAGAGGGATTATACAATGAGCAGTTCTTC. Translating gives CASSIAGEGLYNEQFF.

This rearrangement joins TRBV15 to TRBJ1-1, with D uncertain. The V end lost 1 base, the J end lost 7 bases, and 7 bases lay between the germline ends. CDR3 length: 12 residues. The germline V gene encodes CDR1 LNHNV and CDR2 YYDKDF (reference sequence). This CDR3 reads CATSRVGNEAFF. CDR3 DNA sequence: TGTGCCACCAGCAGAGTTGGGAATGAAGCTTTCTTT.

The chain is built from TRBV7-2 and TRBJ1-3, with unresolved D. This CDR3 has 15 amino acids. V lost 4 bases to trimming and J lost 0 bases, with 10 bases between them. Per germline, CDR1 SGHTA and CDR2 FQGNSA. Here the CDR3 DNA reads TGTGCCAGCAGCTCCGGACTGACCTCTGGAAACACCATATATTTT. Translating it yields CASSSGLTSGNTIYF.